This T cell receptor (beta chain) appears in the sequencing data of a study of technical replicates of blood from a handful of donors. Repertoires were generated with immunoSEQ multiplex PCR, while TCRdb's copy carries only in-frame clones and drops some. The repertoire has over 60,000 clones, around 93% of them found once; the top ten carry approximately 0.25%. CDR3 length: 14 residues. The V gene's germline CDR1 is LNHDA and CDR2 SQIVND (reference sequence). With V trimmed by 0 bases and J by 4 bases, 1 base remained unmatched. The clonotype originates from a human donor in good health. The genes are TRBV19 and TRBJ2-3; 7 bases are a match to TRBD1. Material for sequencing was T cells isolated from PBMCs. The DNA of the CDR3 is TGTGCCAGTAGTATAGAGACAGGGCCAGATACGCAGTATTTT. It encodes CASSIETGPDTQYF.